These T cell receptor beta chains were read from a single sample in a study of memory CD4+ T cells and cytomegalovirus serostatus. The assay was immunoSEQ multiplex PCR, and TCRdb's table has in-frame clones only and misses some. The sample carries 56,000 or so clones, around 80% recorded once. Sample: memory CD4+ T cells from blood. The source is an adult in good health and CMV-seronegative. Both conserved end residues are part of each CDR3. The order of the fields is J gene, D gene, clone size, V gene, CDR3 protein, CDR3 DNA. The D gene is left open where the match is weak. Some rows mark clone size as missing; the rest say once, few, many or name a class of expanded clone.

TRBJ1-3 - - TRBV19 CASQQGMGNTIYF TGTGCCAGTCAGCAGGGGATGGGAAACACCATATATTTT
TRBJ1-1 TRBD1 few TRBV10-3 CAIREGQANTEAFF TGTGCCATCAGAGAAGGACAGGCGAACACTGAAGCTTTCTTT
TRBJ1-2 - - TRBV7-8 CASSLLAGSNYGYTF TGTGCCAGCAGCTTATTGGCAGGATCTAACTATGGCTACACCTTC
TRBJ1-2 TRBD1 few TRBV5-1 CASSPYPTGSGYTF TGCGCCAGCAGCCCCTACCCGACAGGGAGTGGCTACACCTTC
TRBJ1-2 - once TRBV4-3 CASSQDRRVYGYTF TGCGCCAGCAGCCAAGATAGGAGGGTTTATGGCTACACCTTC
TRBJ1-1 - - TRBV9 CARDRLGVNTEAFF TGTGCCCGCGACAGGTTAGGAGTGAACACTGAAGCTTTCTTT
TRBJ1-5 - - TRBV10-3 CAISERGGESNQPQHF TGTGCCATCAGTGAGCGGGGGGGGGAGAGCAATCAGCCCCAGCATTTT
TRBJ1-2 - - TRBV5-5 CASSLAGGYGYTF TGTGCCAGCAGCTTGGCAGGCGGCTATGGCTACACCTTC
TRBJ2-7 - - TRBV27 CASRPSGTSSYEQYF TGTGCCAGCAGGCCCTCGGGCACAAGCTCCTACGAGCAGTACTTC
TRBJ1-4 - - TRBV6-5 CASSYTTGTNEKLFF TGTGCCAGCAGTTACACCACCGGGACCAATGAAAAACTGTTTTTT
TRBJ1-2 TRBD1 few TRBV9 CASSTGRGNYYGYTF TGTGCCAGCAGCACCGGCAGGGGGAACTACTATGGCTACACCTTC
TRBJ2-1 - - TRBV4-3 CASSQELWIAEYNEQFF TGCGCCAGCAGCCAAGAGTTATGGATAGCGGAATACAATGAGCAGTTCTTC
TRBJ2-2 - - TRBV6-5 CASRTGSRTGELFF TGTGCCAGCAGAACAGGGTCCCGCACCGGGGAGCTGTTTTTT
TRBJ1-1 - - TRBV14 CASSQVSGRTEAFF TGTGCCAGCAGCCAAGTCTCAGGACGCACTGAAGCTTTCTTT
TRBJ2-1 - - TRBV1 CTSSQDRCSGGPYQYNEQFF TGCACCAGCAGCCAAGATCGATGTAGCGGGGGGCCTTACCAATACAATGAGCAGTTCTTC
TRBJ1-2 TRBD1 - TRBV28 CASSGPGTGFYGYIF TGTGCCAGCAGTGGTCCCGGGACAGGGTTCTATGGCTACATCTTC